The clone carrying this TCR beta chain was observed a few times. The antigen is undetermined. The source of the sample is a study of T cell responses to AZD1222 COVID-19 vaccine. Background on the study: Samples with a second dose at about 4 or about 12 weeks were pooled together.

Notes on the study in general: Following two doses of AZD1222, Spike-specific TCR breadth and depth rose. Possibly, clonal diversity was underestimated; donors were largely white British and included more females.

Trimming stripped 3 bases from V and 3 bases from J, with 12 bases between. The length of the CDR3 is 15 residues. Germline V gives CDR1 SGHAT, CDR2 FQNNGV. This table comes from immunoSEQ multiplex PCR, and its TCRdb copy is limited to in-frame clones, with some not included. The repertoire includes approximately 79,000 clones, just over 85% of them detected once, and approximately 8% sits in the top ten. The TCR comes from an adult in good health. Source: peripheral blood, taken on day 0 of AZD1222 vaccination. The chain joins TRBV11-2 to TRBJ2-1; TRBD2 might be the D (5 bases). CDR3: CASSFTGVNYNEQFF. CDR3 nucleotides: TGTGCCAGCAGCTTCACCGGGGTAAACTACAATGAGCAGTTCTTC.